This TCR beta chain originates from a study of cytomegalovirus exposure and HLA in healthy donors. Points from the study as a whole: Earlier findings revealed that most TCR beta V segments proved productive either about 87% or about 30% of the time.

The PCR employed 60 Vbeta primers together with 13 Jbeta primers. As originally analysed: A follow-up analysis tallied 60 million to 85 million unique TCR beta chains, roughly 11 million shared. Some clones are missing from TCRdb's copy, which holds only in-frame ones; the method was immunoSEQ multiplex PCR. V and J calls and clone size are those listed in that table; D and trimming were worked out from the DNA. The data show more than 110,000 clones, around 79% seen once. The germline V gene has CDR1 SQVTM and CDR2 ANQGSEA. The CDR3 length is 14 residues. V was cut by 0 bases and J by 4 bases, with 12 bases left in between. Worth noting for this clone: Its antigen remains unknown.

The sample taken for sequencing was PBMCs. The clonotype comes from a man younger than 35 in good health and CMV-seronegative. The chain links TRBV29-1 to TRBJ2-5, with D perhaps TRBD2 (6 bases). The CDR3 DNA sequence: TGCAGCGTTGAAGATCTTCGAGCGGGAGAGACCCAGTACTTC. Residues: CSVEDLRAGETQYF. The variable domain in full, completed from reference TRBV29-1 and TRBJ2-5, reads SAVISQKPSRDICQRGTSLTIQCQVDSQVTMMFWYRQQPGQSLTLIATANQGSEATYESGFVIDKFPISRPNLTFSTLTVSNMSPEDSSIYLCSVEDLRAGETQYFGPGTRLLVL.